The sequence of this T cell receptor (beta chain) was determined in a study of siplizumab effects on memory and regulatory T cells. General study findings and limits: Reactions containing siplizumab showed mappable alloreactive CD4+ clones averaging roughly 67% Treg-derived, versus 26.9% in controls. Confirmation was lacking for the suppressive function of proliferating Tregs derived from siplizumab cultures. Contribution to the alloresponse seemed major for naive T cells, which also seemed more diverse than memory cells.

This clone has only one observation. What it recognizes is unknown. Some 99,000 TCR templates were measured in each sample. TCRdb's copy holds only in-frame clones and misses some; the assay was immunoSEQ multiplex PCR. This table has 95,000 to 110,000 clones, roughly 92% appearing once. Sequencing was performed on Tregs sorted from blood. The sequence came from a human donor in good health.

CDR3 loop: CASSGAAPSSYNEQFF. For the CDR3, the DNA is TGCGCCAGCAGCGGGGCTGCACCCAGCTCCTACAATGAGCAGTTCTTC. The chain carries TRBV5-1 and TRBJ2-1, with a possible D match to TRBD1 (5 bases). The germline gives CDR1 SGHRS, CDR2 YFSETQ. V was shortened by 4 bases and J by 0 bases, with 14 bases between the two germline ends. The CDR3 runs to 16 residues. Variable domain in full (rest from reference TRBV5-1 and TRBJ2-1): KAGVTQTPRYLIKTRGQQVTLSCSPISGHRSVSWYQQTPGQGLQFLFEYFSETQRNKGNFPGRFSGRQFSNSRSEMNVSTLELGDSALYLCASSGAAPSSYNEQFFGPGTRLTVL.